This T cell receptor (beta chain) derives from a study of cytomegalovirus exposure and HLA in healthy donors. In the PCR, 60 Vbeta and 13 Jbeta primers were used. The table came from immunoSEQ multiplex PCR; TCRdb's copy has only in-frame clones and leaves some out. The data show roughly 150,000 clones, with around 80% seen just once and 14% held by the top ten. About this clone: Its antigen is not known.

The V and J ends lost 4 bases and 6 bases, in that order; junction bases with no gene match: 6. The V gene's germline CDR1 is SGHTA and CDR2 FQGTGA. The CDR3 runs 16 residues. Study conclusions and caveats: Cytomegalovirus association was assigned to some 160 TCR beta chains.

This clonotype originated in a woman in her thirties or forties in good health and CMV-seronegative. The rearrangement joins TRBV7-3 to TRBJ2-3; 14 positions match TRBD2. Source material: PBMCs. CDR3: CASSSRLAGGPDTQYF. The CDR3 DNA reads as TGTGCCAGCAGCTCCCGACTAGCGGGAGGGCCCGATACGCAGTATTTT.